What follows are 28 T cell receptor beta chains derived from one specimen sequenced in a study of cytomegalovirus exposure and HLA in healthy donors. The PCR made use of 60 Vbeta and 13 Jbeta primers. The method was immunoSEQ multiplex PCR; TCRdb's version includes in-frame clones alone and lacks a portion of them. The data hold around 150,000 clones, with approximately 80% observed a single time. The source material was PBMCs. The receptors stem from a male donor in good health and CMV-seronegative.

The chain recombines TRBV30 with TRBJ1-1, with D uncertain. This CDR3 is built from 14 residues. Trimming took 5 bases from V and 5 from J, leaving 18 bases between them. Germline lookup yields CDR1 GTSNPN and CDR2 SVGIG (reference sequence). As DNA, the CDR3 is TGTGCCTGGGTTCGAGTCGGGGTACTAACTGAAGCTTTCTTT. It codes for CAWVRVGVLTEAFF. Full variable domain (outside the CDR3, taken from reference TRBV30 and TRBJ1-1): SQTIHQWPATLVQPVGSPLSLECTVEGTSNPNLYWYRQAAGRGLQLLFYSVGIGQISSEVPQNLSASRPQDRQFILSSKKLLLSDSGFYLCAWVRVGVLTEAFFGQGTRLTVV.

The rearrangement uses TRBV4-1 and TRBJ2-1; 8 bases agree with TRBD2. CDR3 length equals 13 residues. The V segment lost 4 bases and the J segment 8 bases; nucleotides outside the gene matches: 4. Germline CDR1 and CDR2: MGHRA and YSYEKL. Here the CDR3 DNA reads TGCGCCAGCAGCCCGGGAGGGACCCATGAGCAGTTCTTC. This encodes CASSPGGTHEQFF.

V gene TRBV28 combines with J gene TRBJ1-2; 7 nucleotides line up with TRBD1. This CDR3 has 14 residues. The V gene's germline CDR1 is MDHEN and CDR2 SYDVKM. The V segment lost 5 bases and the J segment 8 bases; nucleotides outside the gene matches: 11. The CDR3 DNA reads TGTGCCAGCAGTCGGCTCCCTGGGACAGAGGGCTACACCTTC. This encodes CASSRLPGTEGYTF.

This rearrangement joins TRBV11-2 to TRBJ2-1, with 9 bases fitting TRBD2. V lost 5 bases, J lost 9 bases, and 8 bases stayed unmatched. CDR1 SGHAT and CDR2 FQNNGV come from the germline V gene. The CDR3 consists of 14 residues. The CDR3 coding sequence is TGTGCCAGCAGCCTGGGCGGGGGGGCGACTGAGCAGTTCTTC. This encodes CASSLGGGATEQFF.

This clone has only one observation. The V gene is TRBV5-5, the J gene TRBJ1-2; 8 positions agree with TRBD1. The CDR3 totals 15 residues. Per the germline V gene, CDR1 is SGHKS and CDR2 is YYEKEE (reference sequence). The V gene end was trimmed by 4 bases and the J gene end by 5 bases; junction bases not matched to a gene: 10. CDR3 amino acids: CASSKGGQGAYGYTF. DNA for the CDR3: TGTGCCAGCAGCAAAGGGGGTCAGGGGGCTTATGGCTACACCTTC. Combining the CDR3 with reference TRBV5-5 and TRBJ1-2 gives the whole variable domain DAGVTQSPTHLIKTRGQQVTLRCSPISGHKSVSWYQQVLGQGPQFIFQYYEKEERGRGNFPDRFSARQFPNYSSELNVNALLLGDSALYLCASSKGGQGAYGYTFGSGTRLTVV.

The chain couples TRBV4-1 to TRBJ2-1; 7 nucleotides match TRBD1. Per the germline V gene, CDR1 is MGHRA and CDR2 is YSYEKL. The junction had 3 bases not matched to a gene; V was cut back by 1 base and J by 0 bases. The CDR3 consists of 16 residues. In DNA form, the CDR3 reads TGCGCCAGCAGCCAAGTGAGGGGGCCCTCCTACAATGAGCAGTTCTTC. This translates into CASSQVRGPSYNEQFF.

The genes are TRBV9 and TRBJ2-7; 7 bases are shared with TRBD2. Losses at the gene ends were 2 bases for V and 6 bases for J; bases not matched to a gene: 11. Germline CDR1 is SGDLS and CDR2 is YYNGEE. The CDR3 totals 15 residues. This CDR3 is CASSVGDYPTGEQYF. CDR3 DNA sequence: TGTGCCAGCAGCGTCGGGGACTATCCTACGGGCGAGCAGTACTTC.

This chain uses TRBV7-6 with TRBJ2-1, with TRBD2 identical over 7 bases. The CDR3 runs to 14 residues. The germline V gene has CDR1 SGHVS and CDR2 FNYEAQ. V was clipped by 5 bases and J by 7 bases; unmatched bases: 8. CDR3: CASSMGGGWNEQFF. For the CDR3, the DNA is TGTGCCAGCAGCATGGGGGGGGGATGGAATGAGCAGTTCTTC.

V is TRBV7-2 and J is TRBJ1-1; no reliable D call. Trimming took 2 bases from V and 1 from J, leaving 14 bases between them. CDR3 length: 16 residues. Germline-derived CDR1 and CDR2 are SGHTA and FQGNSA. CDR3 sequence: CASSLNRGVRNTEAFF. The CDR3 region has the DNA TGTGCCAGCAGCTTAAATCGGGGAGTAAGGAACACTGAAGCTTTCTTT.

This clone was observed a few times. V gene TRBV29-1 combines with J gene TRBJ2-3; 7 nucleotides line up with TRBD2. Germline V gene sequence: CDR1 SQVTM, CDR2 ANQGSEA. Trimming removed 7 bases from V and 1 base from J; junction bases left unmatched: 5. The CDR3 totals 13 residues. The CDR3 region has the DNA TGCAGCGCTGACCGGGGGGGCACAGATACGCAGTATTTT. Amino acid sequence: CSADRGGTDTQYF.

This clone was counted a single time. This sequence joins TRBV28 and TRBJ2-7; weak D call: TRBD2 (7 bases). The CDR3 sequence is 15 residues long. The germline V gene encodes CDR1 MDHEN and CDR2 SYDVKM. With 6 bases removed from V and 6 bases from J, the gap between germline ends came to 21 bases. The CDR3 protein is CASSPGGQGTPEQYF. The CDR3 DNA is TGTGCCAGCAGCCCCGGGGGGCAGGGGACGCCCGAGCAGTACTTC.

This clone has just a few counts. The V gene is TRBV7-2, the J gene TRBJ2-5; tentatively, D is TRBD2 (6 bases). The CDR3 loop spans 14 amino acids. The germline V gene encodes CDR1 SGHTA and CDR2 FQGNSA. Trimming took off 4 bases at V and 1 base at J, with 10 bases between the two ends. This CDR3 is CASSSEAGQETQYF. CDR3 in DNA: TGTGCCAGCAGCTCGGAAGCGGGCCAAGAGACCCAGTACTTC.

This chain connects TRBV5-1 to TRBJ1-2; possible D gene TRBD1, 5 bases. This CDR3 region has 15 residues. V shed 0 bases and J shed 4 bases, with 13 bases lying between them. Germline V gene sequence: CDR1 SGHRS, CDR2 YFSETQ. The CDR3 here is CASSLVSGGSYGYTF. The DNA for the CDR3 is TGCGCCAGCAGCTTGGTATCGGGGGGTAGCTATGGCTACACCTTC.

V gene TRBV29-1 combines with J gene TRBJ1-1, with D possibly TRBD1 on 5 matching bases. The CDR3 length is 12 residues. The ends were cut back, 4 bases at V and 6 bases at J, with 12 bases in the middle. Germline values: CDR1 SQVTM, CDR2 ANQGSEA. CDR3 nucleotides: TGCAGCGTTGCTCAGGGTTCCTCTGAAGCTTTCTTT. Translating gives CSVAQGSSEAFF.

V gene TRBV7-2 combines with J gene TRBJ2-7; 9 bases map to TRBD2. V lost 5 bases and J lost 4; bases outside the gene matches: 12. CDR1 is SGHTA and CDR2 is FQGNSA in the germline V gene. The CDR3 totals 16 residues. CDR3 protein: CASSPYGAGGRYEQYF. The CDR3 DNA is TGTGCCAGCAGCCCTTATGGGGCGGGGGGGCGGTACGAGCAGTACTTC. The entire variable domain, with the rest obtained from reference TRBV7-2 and TRBJ2-7, is as follows: GAGVSQSPSNKVTEKGKDVELRCDPISGHTALYWYRQSLGQGLEFLIYFQGNSAPDKSGLPSDRFSAERTGGSVSTLTIQRTQQEDSAVYLCASSPYGAGGRYEQYFGPGTRLTVT.

The chain has TRBV7-2 and TRBJ1-2, with 7 nucleotides matching TRBD1. Germline loops: CDR1 SGHTA, CDR2 FQGNSA. The CDR3 consists of 15 residues. V lost 4 bases, J lost 2 bases, and 7 bases stayed unmatched. The CDR3, as DNA: TGTGCCAGCAGCTATCTTCCAGGGGGAAACTATGGCTACACCTTC. It codes for CASSYLPGGNYGYTF.

A few counts support this clone. The chain couples TRBV28 to TRBJ2-2, with unresolved D. This CDR3 contains 13 residues. V lost 7 bases, J lost 1 base, and 7 bases lay in between. CDR1 is MDHEN, CDR2 SYDVKM, per germline. CDR3 sequence reads: CASIYGNTGELFF. CDR3 DNA: TGTGCCAGCATTTACGGGAACACCGGGGAGCTGTTTTTT.

The DNA for the CDR3 is TGTGCCAGCAGCGTCCGGGACACTCCCTACGAGCAGTACTTC. This translates into CASSVRDTPYEQYF. The rearrangement uses TRBV7-9 and TRBJ2-5; D perhaps matches TRBD1 (6 bases). The DNA end lines up better with TRBJ2-7; the J call may be wrong. The germline V gene encodes CDR1 SEHNR and CDR2 FQNEAQ (reference sequence). The CDR3 spans 14 residues.

The CDR3 here is CASSQQPRQLQYF. CDR3 bases: TGCGCCAGCAGCCAACAACCCCGACAGCTCCAGTACTTC. This chain joins TRBV4-3 and TRBJ2-5; D possibly corresponds to TRBD1 (5 bases). Germline CDR1 and CDR2: LGHNA and YSLEER. Deletions cut 2 bases from V and 10 bases from J, with 14 bases between. The CDR3 has 13 amino acids.

This chain connects TRBV2 to TRBJ2-1, with D possibly TRBD2 on 5 matching bases. CDR3 length equals 18 residues. The V gene lost 0 bases and the J gene lost 0 bases, with 15 bases spanning the gap. Germline lookup yields CDR1 SNHLY and CDR2 FYNNEI. This chain's CDR3 is CASSEALRRASSYNEQFF. The CDR3 coding sequence is TGTGCCAGCAGTGAAGCGCTTCGGCGGGCGAGCTCCTACAATGAGCAGTTCTTC.

The V gene is TRBV18, the J gene TRBJ2-2; the D is unclear. Per the germline V gene, CDR1 is KGHSH and CDR2 is LQKENI. This CDR3 is built from 14 residues. With 3 bases removed from V and 3 bases from J, the gap between germline ends came to 8 bases. The CDR3 reads CASSPRSYTGELFF. Written as DNA, the CDR3 is TGTGCCAGCTCACCGAGGTCTTACACCGGGGAGCTGTTTTTT.

The chain joins TRBV6-5 to TRBJ1-2; D might be TRBD1 (5 bases). This CDR3 has 11 amino acids. V was shortened by 10 bases and J by 5 bases, with 11 bases between the two germline ends. Looked up from germline, CDR1 is MNHEY and CDR2 is SVGAGI. The CDR3 loop reads CATTTGYGYTF. CDR3 nucleotide sequence: TGTGCCACTACCACAGGATATGGCTACACCTTC.

This clone has only one observation. This chain joins TRBV5-4 and TRBJ2-6; D unclear. CDR3 length: 15 residues. Trimming stripped 3 bases from V and 0 bases from J, with 7 bases between. Per the germline V gene, CDR1 is SGHNT and CDR2 is YYREEE (reference sequence). The CDR3, as DNA: TGTGCCAGCAGCTCCACCTACTCTGGGGCCAACGTCCTGACTTTC. Translated, it gives CASSSTYSGANVLTF.

V gene TRBV4-1 combines with J gene TRBJ1-1; weak D call: TRBD1 (6 bases). Germline V gene data show CDR1 as MGHRA and CDR2 as YSYEKL. This CDR3 has 14 residues. The germline V and J ends were trimmed by 0 bases and 5 bases, with 10 bases remaining between them. The CDR3 DNA is TGCGCCAGCAGCCAAGATCAGGGGCGGACTGAAGCTTTCTTT. It specifies CASSQDQGRTEAFF.

The chain uses TRBV9 and TRBJ1-4, with D unclear. The CDR3 has 12 amino acids. In germline, CDR1 is SGDLS, CDR2 YYNGEE. V was cut by 3 bases and J by 4 bases, with 4 bases left in between. Here the CDR3 DNA reads TGTGCCAGCAGCGACGGTAATGAAAAACTGTTTTTT. This codes for CASSDGNEKLFF.

The V call is TRBV7-8, the J call TRBJ2-5, with a weak D call TRBD1 (6 bases). V lost 4 bases, J lost 1 base, and 22 bases lay in between. This CDR3 spans 18 amino acids. Germline V gene lookup returns CDR1 SGHVS and CDR2 FQNEAQ. CDR3 nucleotide sequence: TGTGCCAGCAGCTCCCAAGGGATAGGGGGTTATCTCCAAGAGACCCAGTACTTC. Translating it yields CASSSQGIGGYLQETQYF.

The chain combines TRBV5-6 with TRBJ1-6; 7 bases match TRBD1. The germline V gene encodes CDR1 SGHDT and CDR2 YYEEEE. The CDR3 loop spans 17 amino acids. With 0 bases clipped from V and 6 bases from J, the junction kept 9 bases outside the gene matches. CDR3 residues: CASSLERGGNFNSPLHF. The DNA of the CDR3 is TGTGCCAGCAGCTTGGAGCGAGGGGGCAATTTTAATTCACCCCTCCACTTT.

The rearrangement links TRBV6-6 to TRBJ2-3; 7 bases map to TRBD1. The CDR3 extends over 13 amino acids. Trimming took 8 bases from V and 4 from J; bases not matched to a gene: 6. Germline CDR1 MNHNY, CDR2 SVGAGI (reference sequence). CDR3 bases: TGTGCCAGCGGTAGGGACAGATCAGATACGCAGTATTTT. Amino acids: CASGRDRSDTQYF.